The T cell receptor beta chain under discussion was sequenced for a study of cytomegalovirus exposure and HLA in healthy donors. Trimming cost V 6 bases and J 0 bases, with 9 bases left between them. CDR1 SNHLY and CDR2 FYNNEI come from the germline V gene. This CDR3 contains 14 residues. PCR was performed using 60 Vbeta and 13 Jbeta primers. Assay used: immunoSEQ multiplex PCR; TCRdb lists only in-frame clones, some missing. The sample shows 150,000 to 200,000 clones, 80% to 90% of them seen only once. The clonotype was recovered from a man in his late teens or twenties in good health and CMV-seropositive. The material sequenced was PBMCs. The genes are TRBV2 and TRBJ1-5; D possibly corresponds to TRBD1 (5 bases). The chain's CDR3 is CASRGRGSNQPQHF. The CDR3 DNA reads as TGTGCCAGCAGGGGGCGCGGTAGCAATCAGCCCCAGCATTTT.